This entry concerns a single TCR beta chain. Its antigen is undetermined. A read error may produce the germline difference seen at one junction end. The data derive from a study of T cells in Graves' hyperthyroidism and ophthalmopathy. Study-level points and caveats: Most thyroid clonotypes expanded above 0.001 appeared in blood too.

Absent ophthalmopathy progression within 18 months defined stable Graves' hyperthyroidism. RNA transcripts yielded amplified TCR beta CDR3 regions. The HTBI primer set drove a first-round RT-PCR of the TCR CDR3. MiXCR, applied by TCRdb to the multiplex PCR reads, yields one record per CDR3 protein. The table shows under 700,000 distinct CDR3 sequences, with 40% to 55% occurring only once. The CDR3 has 14 amino acids. Germline assignment: CDR1 SEHNR and CDR2 FQNEAQ (reference sequence). The clonotype comes from a woman younger than 30 with Graves' hyperthyroidism. The genes are TRBV7-9 and TRBJ2-5; tentatively, D is TRBD1 or TRBD2 (5 bases each). The source material was peripheral blood or thyroid tissue (not recorded which). DNA of the CDR3: TGTGTCAGCAGCCCAACTGGGACCGGAGAGACCCAGTACTTC. It encodes CVSSPTGTGETQYF. The whole variable domain, remainder taken from reference TRBV7-9 and TRBJ2-5, is DTGVSQNPRHKITKRGQNVTFRCDPISEHNRLYWYRQTLGQGPEFLTYFQNEAQLEKSRLLSDRFSAERPKGSFSTLEIQRTEQGDSAMYLCVSSPTGTGETQYFGPGTRLLVL.